These 5 T cell receptor beta chains share one sample of origin, sequenced in a study of T cell responses to AZD1222 COVID-19 vaccine. Profiled with immunoSEQ multiplex PCR; TCRdb holds only in-frame clones, not every one. The table records under 70,000 clones, approximately 80% of them present only once. Source: peripheral blood, taken 28 days after the second AZD1222 dose. The source of these receptors is an adult who received the AZD1222 COVID-19 vaccine.

This chain connects TRBV18 to TRBJ1-6, with D possibly matching TRBD1 (5 bases). Deletions cut 2 bases from V and 8 bases from J, with 13 bases between. CDR1 is KGHSH and CDR2 is LQKENI in the germline V gene. The CDR3 loop spans 15 amino acids. CDR3 protein: CASSPFEGRDSPLHF. DNA of the CDR3: TGTGCCAGCTCACCATTCGAGGGGAGGGATTCACCCCTCCACTTT.

V and J are TRBV18 and TRBJ1-5; 7 nucleotides agree with TRBD1. Germline assignment: CDR1 KGHSH and CDR2 LQKENI. CDR3 length: 14 amino acids. Losses at the gene ends were 3 bases for V and 7 bases for J; bases not matched to a gene: 6. The CDR3 here is CASSPDRAVQPQHF. DNA for the CDR3: TGTGCCAGCTCACCCGACAGGGCGGTACAGCCCCAGCATTTT.

This clone was seen only once. The chain is built from TRBV18 and TRBJ2-3, with D perhaps TRBD2 (5 bases). Germline V gene sequence: CDR1 KGHSH, CDR2 LQKENI. This CDR3 comprises 17 residues. V lost 4 bases and J 2 bases, leaving 19 bases between the germline ends. CDR3 region: CASSLLVGVMDTDTQYF. CDR3 bases: TGTGCCAGCTCACTACTGGTCGGGGTCATGGACACAGATACGCAGTATTTT.

This rearrangement joins TRBV28 to TRBJ2-1; D not resolved. This CDR3 region has 13 residues. The V and J ends lost 5 bases and 9 bases respectively, with 14 bases between them. The germline gives CDR1 MDHEN, CDR2 SYDVKM. The CDR3 sequence is CASSPGPGVEQFF. The CDR3 DNA reads as TGTGCCAGCAGTCCGGGCCCTGGAGTTGAGCAGTTCTTC.

This clone has more than one count but fewer than ten. The genes are TRBV5-1 and TRBJ1-1; TRBD1 aligns across 10 bases. Germline CDR1 SGHRS, CDR2 YFSETQ. The V gene end was trimmed by 4 bases and the J gene end by 4 bases; junction bases not matched to a gene: 10. The CDR3 consists of 16 residues. CDR3 protein: CASSLVIRDRGTEAFF. In DNA form, the CDR3 reads TGCGCCAGCAGCCTTGTGATCCGGGACAGGGGCACTGAAGCTTTCTTT.